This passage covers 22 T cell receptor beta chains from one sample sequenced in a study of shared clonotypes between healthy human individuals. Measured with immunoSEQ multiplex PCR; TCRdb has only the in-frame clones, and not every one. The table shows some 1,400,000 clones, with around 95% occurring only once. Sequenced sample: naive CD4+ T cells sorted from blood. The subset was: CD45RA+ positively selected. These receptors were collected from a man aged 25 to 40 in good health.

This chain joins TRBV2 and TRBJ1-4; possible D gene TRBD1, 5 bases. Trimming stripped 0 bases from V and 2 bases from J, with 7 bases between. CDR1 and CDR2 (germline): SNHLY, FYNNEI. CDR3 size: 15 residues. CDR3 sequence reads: CASSEAGVTNEKLFF. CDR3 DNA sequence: TGTGCCAGCAGTGAAGCAGGGGTGACTAATGAAAAACTGTTTTTT. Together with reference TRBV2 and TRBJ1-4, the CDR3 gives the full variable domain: EPEVTQTPSHQVTQMGQEVILRCVPISNHLYFYWYRQILGQKVEFLVSFYNNEISEKSEIFDDQFSVERPDGSNFTLKIRSTKLEDSAMYFCASSEAGVTNEKLFFGSGTQLSVL.

CDR3 region: CASSDSYEQYF. The CDR3, as DNA: TGTGCCAGCAGCGACAGCTACGAGCAGTACTTC. The genes are TRBV11-2 and TRBJ2-5; TRBD1 might be the D (5 bases). The DNA matches TRBJ2-7 better at its end, which makes the J call doubtful. Germline CDR1 reads SGHAT; CDR2 reads FQNNGV. The CDR3 is 11 amino acids.

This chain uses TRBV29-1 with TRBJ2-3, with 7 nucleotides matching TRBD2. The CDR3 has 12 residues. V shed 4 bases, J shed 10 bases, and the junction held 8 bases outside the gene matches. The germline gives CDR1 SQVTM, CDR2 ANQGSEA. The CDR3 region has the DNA TGCAGCGTTGTGGCTAGCGGCCGCCCGCAGTATTTT. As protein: CSVVASGRPQYF.

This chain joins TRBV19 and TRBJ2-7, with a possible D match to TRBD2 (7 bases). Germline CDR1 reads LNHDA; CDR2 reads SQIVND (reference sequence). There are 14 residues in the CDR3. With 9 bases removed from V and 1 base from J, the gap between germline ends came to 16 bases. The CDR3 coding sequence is TGTGCCAGCTCCCCTCGGGGGGCATCCTACGAGCAGTACTTC. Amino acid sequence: CASSPRGASYEQYF.

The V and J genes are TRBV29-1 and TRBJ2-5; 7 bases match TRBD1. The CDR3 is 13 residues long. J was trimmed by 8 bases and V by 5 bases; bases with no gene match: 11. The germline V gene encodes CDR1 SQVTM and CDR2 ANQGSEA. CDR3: CSVSDRTLGTQYF. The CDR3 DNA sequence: TGCAGCGTTTCGGACAGGACTCTGGGCACCCAGTACTTC. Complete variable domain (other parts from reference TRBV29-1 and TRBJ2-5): SAVISQKPSRDICQRGTSLTIQCQVDSQVTMMFWYRQQPGQSLTLIATANQGSEATYESGFVIDKFPISRPNLTFSTLTVSNMSPEDSSIYLCSVSDRTLGTQYFGPGTRLLVL.

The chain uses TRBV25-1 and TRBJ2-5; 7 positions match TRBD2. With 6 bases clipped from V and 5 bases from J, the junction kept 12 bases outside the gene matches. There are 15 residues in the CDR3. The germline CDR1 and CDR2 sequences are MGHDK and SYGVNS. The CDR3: CASSPPGEGFETQYF. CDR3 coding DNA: TGTGCCAGCAGCCCCCCCGGGGAGGGGTTTGAGACCCAGTACTTC.

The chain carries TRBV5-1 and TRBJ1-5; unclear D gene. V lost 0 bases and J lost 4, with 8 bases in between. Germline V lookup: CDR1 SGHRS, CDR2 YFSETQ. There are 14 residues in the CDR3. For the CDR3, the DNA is TGCGCCAGCAGCTTGGCCCTCGGGAATCAGCCCCAGCATTTT. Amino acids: CASSLALGNQPQHF. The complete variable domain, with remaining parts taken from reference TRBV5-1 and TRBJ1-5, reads KAGVTQTPRYLIKTRGQQVTLSCSPISGHRSVSWYQQTPGQGLQFLFEYFSETQRNKGNFPGRFSGRQFSNSRSEMNVSTLELGDSALYLCASSLALGNQPQHFGDGTRLSIL.

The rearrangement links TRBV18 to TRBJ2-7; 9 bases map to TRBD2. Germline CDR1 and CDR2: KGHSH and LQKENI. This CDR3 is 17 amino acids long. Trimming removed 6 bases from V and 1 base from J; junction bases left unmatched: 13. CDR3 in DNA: TGTGCCAGCTCCCGTGGCCCGGCGGGAGGGGGGTCCTACGAGCAGTACTTC. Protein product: CASSRGPAGGGSYEQYF.

The CDR3 sequence is CASSPRGAVHNEQFF. The CDR3, as DNA: TGTGCCAGCAGTCCCCGGGGAGCGGTTCACAATGAGCAGTTCTTC. The chain combines TRBV28 with TRBJ2-1; D is possibly TRBD2 (5 bases). Trimming shortened V by 5 bases and J by 5 bases, and 16 bases separated the two germline ends. Germline V gene lookup returns CDR1 MDHEN and CDR2 SYDVKM. CDR3 size: 15 residues.

This CDR3 is CASQSSYEQYF. The CDR3 nucleotides are TGTGCCAGTCAAAGCTCCTACGAGCAGTACTTC. V and J are TRBV7-9 and TRBJ2-7; no clear D gene. Germline lookup yields CDR1 SEHNR and CDR2 FQNEAQ (reference sequence). This CDR3 has 11 residues. Trimming removed 9 bases from V and 0 bases from J, with 6 bases in between.

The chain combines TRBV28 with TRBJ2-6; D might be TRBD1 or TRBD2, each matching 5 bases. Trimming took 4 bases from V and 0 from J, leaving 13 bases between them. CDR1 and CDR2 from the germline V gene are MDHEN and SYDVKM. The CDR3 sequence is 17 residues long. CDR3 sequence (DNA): TGTGCCAGCAGTTCGTTTGGGGGAAGCTCTGGGGCCAACGTCCTGACTTTC. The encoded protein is CASSSFGGSSGANVLTF.

The CDR3 region is CASSKHGTDFNEQFF. CDR3 coding DNA: TGTGCCAGCAGCAAGCACGGGACCGACTTCAATGAGCAGTTCTTC. This rearrangement joins TRBV9 to TRBJ2-1, with D perhaps assigned TRBD1 or TRBD2 (5 bases each). This CDR3 spans 15 amino acids. V lost 4 bases to trimming and J lost 6 bases, with 17 bases between them. Germline CDR1 and CDR2: SGDLS and YYNGEE.

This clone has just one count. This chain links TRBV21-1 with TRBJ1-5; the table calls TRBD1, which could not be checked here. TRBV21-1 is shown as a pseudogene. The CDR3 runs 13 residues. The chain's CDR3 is CASGQDTNQPQHF. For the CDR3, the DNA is TGTGCCAGCGGTCAGGATACCAATCAGCCCCAGCATTTT.

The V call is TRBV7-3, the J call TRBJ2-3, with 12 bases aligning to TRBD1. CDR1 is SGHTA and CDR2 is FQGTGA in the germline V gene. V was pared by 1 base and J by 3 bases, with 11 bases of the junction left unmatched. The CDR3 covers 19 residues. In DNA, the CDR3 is TGTGCCAGCAGCTTAAAGATGGGGACAGGGGGCGTTAGGACAGATACGCAGTATTTT. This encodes CASSLKMGTGGVRTDTQYF.

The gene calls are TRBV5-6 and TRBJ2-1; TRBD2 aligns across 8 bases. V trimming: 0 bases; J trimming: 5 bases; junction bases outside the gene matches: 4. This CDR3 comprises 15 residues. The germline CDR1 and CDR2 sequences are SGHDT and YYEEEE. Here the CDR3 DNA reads TGTGCCAGCAGCTTGGGTTTGGGACTAGACAATGAGCAGTTCTTC. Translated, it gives CASSLGLGLDNEQFF.

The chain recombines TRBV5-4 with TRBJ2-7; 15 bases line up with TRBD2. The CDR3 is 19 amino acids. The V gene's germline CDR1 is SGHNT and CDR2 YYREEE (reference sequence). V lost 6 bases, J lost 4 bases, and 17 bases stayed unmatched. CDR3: CASNPGPGLAGGSLYEQYF. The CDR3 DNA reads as TGTGCCAGCAACCCAGGCCCGGGACTAGCGGGAGGTAGTCTTTACGAGCAGTACTTC.

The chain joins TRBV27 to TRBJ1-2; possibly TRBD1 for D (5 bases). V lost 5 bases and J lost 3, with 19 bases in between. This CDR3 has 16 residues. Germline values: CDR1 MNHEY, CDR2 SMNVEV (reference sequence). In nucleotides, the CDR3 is TGTGCCAGCAGTAAAGGGGCCGGTTATCGGTACTATGGCTACACCTTC. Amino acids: CASSKGAGYRYYGYTF.

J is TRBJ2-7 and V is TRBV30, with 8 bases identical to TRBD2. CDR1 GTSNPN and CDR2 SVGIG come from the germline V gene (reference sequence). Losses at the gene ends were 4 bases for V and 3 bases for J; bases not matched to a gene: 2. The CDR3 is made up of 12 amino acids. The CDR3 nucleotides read TGTGCCTGGACCGGGGGGGACTACGAGCAGTACTTC. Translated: CAWTGGDYEQYF.

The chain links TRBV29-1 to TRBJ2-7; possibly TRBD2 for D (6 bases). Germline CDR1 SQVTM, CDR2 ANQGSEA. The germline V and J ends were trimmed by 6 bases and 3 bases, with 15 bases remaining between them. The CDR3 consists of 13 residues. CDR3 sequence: CSVSSTGDYEQYF. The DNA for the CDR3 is TGCAGCGTCTCCTCGACGGGGGACTACGAGCAGTACTTC.

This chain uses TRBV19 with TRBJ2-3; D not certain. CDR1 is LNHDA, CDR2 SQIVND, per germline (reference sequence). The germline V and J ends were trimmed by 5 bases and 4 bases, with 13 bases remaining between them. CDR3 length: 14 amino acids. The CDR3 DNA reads TGTGCCAGTAGTTCAACGGTGGTCCCAGATACGCAGTATTTT. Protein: CASSSTVVPDTQYF.

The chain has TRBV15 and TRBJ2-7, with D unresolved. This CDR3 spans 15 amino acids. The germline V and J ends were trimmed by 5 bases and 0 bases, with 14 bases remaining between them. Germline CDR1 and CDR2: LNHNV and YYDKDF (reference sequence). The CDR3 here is CATSEDLRFSYEQYF. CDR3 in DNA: TGTGCCACCAGCGAGGACCTTAGATTCTCCTACGAGCAGTACTTC.

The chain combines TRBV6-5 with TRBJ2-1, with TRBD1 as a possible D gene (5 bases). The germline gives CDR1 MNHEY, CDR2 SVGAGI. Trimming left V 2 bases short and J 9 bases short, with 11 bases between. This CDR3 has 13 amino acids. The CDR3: CASSYQVRGEQFF. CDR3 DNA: TGTGCCAGCAGTTACCAAGTAAGGGGTGAGCAGTTCTTC.